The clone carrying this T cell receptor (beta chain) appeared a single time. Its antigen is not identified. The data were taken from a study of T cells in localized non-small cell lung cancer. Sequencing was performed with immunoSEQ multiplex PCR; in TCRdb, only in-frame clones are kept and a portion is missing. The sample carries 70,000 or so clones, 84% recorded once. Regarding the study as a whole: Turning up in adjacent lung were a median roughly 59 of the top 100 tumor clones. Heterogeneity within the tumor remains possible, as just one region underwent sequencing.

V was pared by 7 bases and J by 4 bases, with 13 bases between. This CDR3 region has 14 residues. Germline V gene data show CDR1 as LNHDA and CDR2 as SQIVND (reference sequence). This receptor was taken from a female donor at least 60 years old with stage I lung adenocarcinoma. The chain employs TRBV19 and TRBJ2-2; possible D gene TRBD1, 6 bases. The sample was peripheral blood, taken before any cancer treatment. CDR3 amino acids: CASTTTGSTGELFF. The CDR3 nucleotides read TGTGCCAGTACGACCACAGGGTCCACCGGGGAGCTGTTTTTT.